The source of this T cell receptor beta chain is a study of beta chain features in type 1 diabetes. Study overall: Regarding age, gender and cell yields, patients proved similar to healthy donors. Study-level findings and limits: Type 1 diabetes patients had TCRB CDR3s that were shorter (moderately but significantly so) in all four CD4+ subsets. The study found fewer insertions and more deletions at VDJ junctions in type 1 diabetes patients. Whether HLA type affects TCRB rearrangement stayed undetermined in the present work.

Germline V gene sequence: CDR1 SGHNT, CDR2 YYREEE (reference sequence). Trimming left V 0 bases short and J 1 base short, with 5 bases between. The CDR3 extends over 13 amino acids. Concerning this clone: Its antigen is as yet unknown.

A sort by CD45RO/CCR7/CD25/CD127/CD95/CD27 yielded CD4+ naive, central memory, regulatory and stem cell-like memory cells. Of the isolated RNA, all was reverse transcribed, and so the sequenced material was expressed TCRB transcripts. The assay was immunoSEQ multiplex PCR, and TCRdb's table has in-frame clones only and misses some. In the table there are about 160,000 clones, around 8.6% of which are singletons. The sequencing sample was made of central memory CD4+ T cells from blood. The chain combines TRBV5-4 with TRBJ2-7; D unresolved. The clonotype comes from a woman in her late teens or twenties with type 1 diabetes. CDR3 loop: CASSLGRSYEQYF. In DNA form, the CDR3 reads TGTGCCAGCAGCTTGGGGAGATCCTACGAGCAGTACTTC.